This T cell receptor (beta chain) was profiled in a study of blood T cell repertoires in COVID-19. The length of the CDR3 is 16 residues. Trimming removed 0 bases from V and 0 bases from J, with 8 bases in between. Germline CDR1 MGHRA, CDR2 YSYEKL. Clones were sequenced by immunoSEQ multiplex PCR, and TCRdb holds only the in-frame ones, with some missing. The top ten hold 6.9% of the sample, which has 70,000 to 90,000 clones, around nine tenths seen once. This sequence joins TRBV4-1 and TRBJ1-4; D uncertain. The sequence derives from a human donor in a cohort sampled during active COVID-19. The sample was peripheral blood. The CDR3 spells CASSQDGVATNEKLFF. The CDR3 DNA follows: TGCGCCAGCAGCCAAGACGGAGTTGCAACTAATGAAAAACTGTTTTTT.